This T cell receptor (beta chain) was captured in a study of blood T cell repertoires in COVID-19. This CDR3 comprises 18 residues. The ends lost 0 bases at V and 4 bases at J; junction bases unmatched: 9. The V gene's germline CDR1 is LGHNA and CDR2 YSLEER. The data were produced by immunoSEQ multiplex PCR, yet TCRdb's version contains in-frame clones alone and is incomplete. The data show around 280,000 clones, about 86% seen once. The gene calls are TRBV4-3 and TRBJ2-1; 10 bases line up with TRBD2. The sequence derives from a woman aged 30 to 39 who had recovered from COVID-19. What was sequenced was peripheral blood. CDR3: CASSQDWASGGRYNEQFF. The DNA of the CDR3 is TGCGCCAGCAGCCAAGATTGGGCTAGCGGGGGACGATACAATGAGCAGTTCTTC.